The next 2 T cell receptor beta chains were all read from a single sample in a study of shared clonotypes between healthy human individuals. Sequencing used immunoSEQ multiplex PCR; TCRdb keeps in-frame clones, though not all of them. The sample has just over 2,000,000 clones, roughly 96% seen once; the top ten hold 0.1% to 0.15%. Sequenced sample: naive CD4+ T cells sorted from blood. Sample subset: CD45RA+ positively selected. The receptors stem from a young man in good health.

The CDR3 coding sequence is TGTGCCAGCTCCCCGAGGGATCCAGGGACTAATGAAAAACTGTTTTTT. It codes for CASSPRDPGTNEKLFF. The chain links TRBV18 to TRBJ1-4; perhaps TRBD1 as D (5 bases). Trimming cost V 6 bases and J 2 bases, with 16 bases left between them. CDR3 length: 16 residues. Per germline, CDR1 KGHSH and CDR2 LQKENI.

CDR3 in DNA: TGTGCCAGCAGGGAGAGTCGGACCGGGGAGCTGTTTTTT. Translating gives CASRESRTGELFF. The chain is built from TRBV25-1 and TRBJ2-2; no firm D call. This CDR3 spans 13 amino acids. The germline gives CDR1 MGHDK, CDR2 SYGVNS. The V gene lost 6 bases and the J gene lost 5 bases, with 10 bases spanning the gap.